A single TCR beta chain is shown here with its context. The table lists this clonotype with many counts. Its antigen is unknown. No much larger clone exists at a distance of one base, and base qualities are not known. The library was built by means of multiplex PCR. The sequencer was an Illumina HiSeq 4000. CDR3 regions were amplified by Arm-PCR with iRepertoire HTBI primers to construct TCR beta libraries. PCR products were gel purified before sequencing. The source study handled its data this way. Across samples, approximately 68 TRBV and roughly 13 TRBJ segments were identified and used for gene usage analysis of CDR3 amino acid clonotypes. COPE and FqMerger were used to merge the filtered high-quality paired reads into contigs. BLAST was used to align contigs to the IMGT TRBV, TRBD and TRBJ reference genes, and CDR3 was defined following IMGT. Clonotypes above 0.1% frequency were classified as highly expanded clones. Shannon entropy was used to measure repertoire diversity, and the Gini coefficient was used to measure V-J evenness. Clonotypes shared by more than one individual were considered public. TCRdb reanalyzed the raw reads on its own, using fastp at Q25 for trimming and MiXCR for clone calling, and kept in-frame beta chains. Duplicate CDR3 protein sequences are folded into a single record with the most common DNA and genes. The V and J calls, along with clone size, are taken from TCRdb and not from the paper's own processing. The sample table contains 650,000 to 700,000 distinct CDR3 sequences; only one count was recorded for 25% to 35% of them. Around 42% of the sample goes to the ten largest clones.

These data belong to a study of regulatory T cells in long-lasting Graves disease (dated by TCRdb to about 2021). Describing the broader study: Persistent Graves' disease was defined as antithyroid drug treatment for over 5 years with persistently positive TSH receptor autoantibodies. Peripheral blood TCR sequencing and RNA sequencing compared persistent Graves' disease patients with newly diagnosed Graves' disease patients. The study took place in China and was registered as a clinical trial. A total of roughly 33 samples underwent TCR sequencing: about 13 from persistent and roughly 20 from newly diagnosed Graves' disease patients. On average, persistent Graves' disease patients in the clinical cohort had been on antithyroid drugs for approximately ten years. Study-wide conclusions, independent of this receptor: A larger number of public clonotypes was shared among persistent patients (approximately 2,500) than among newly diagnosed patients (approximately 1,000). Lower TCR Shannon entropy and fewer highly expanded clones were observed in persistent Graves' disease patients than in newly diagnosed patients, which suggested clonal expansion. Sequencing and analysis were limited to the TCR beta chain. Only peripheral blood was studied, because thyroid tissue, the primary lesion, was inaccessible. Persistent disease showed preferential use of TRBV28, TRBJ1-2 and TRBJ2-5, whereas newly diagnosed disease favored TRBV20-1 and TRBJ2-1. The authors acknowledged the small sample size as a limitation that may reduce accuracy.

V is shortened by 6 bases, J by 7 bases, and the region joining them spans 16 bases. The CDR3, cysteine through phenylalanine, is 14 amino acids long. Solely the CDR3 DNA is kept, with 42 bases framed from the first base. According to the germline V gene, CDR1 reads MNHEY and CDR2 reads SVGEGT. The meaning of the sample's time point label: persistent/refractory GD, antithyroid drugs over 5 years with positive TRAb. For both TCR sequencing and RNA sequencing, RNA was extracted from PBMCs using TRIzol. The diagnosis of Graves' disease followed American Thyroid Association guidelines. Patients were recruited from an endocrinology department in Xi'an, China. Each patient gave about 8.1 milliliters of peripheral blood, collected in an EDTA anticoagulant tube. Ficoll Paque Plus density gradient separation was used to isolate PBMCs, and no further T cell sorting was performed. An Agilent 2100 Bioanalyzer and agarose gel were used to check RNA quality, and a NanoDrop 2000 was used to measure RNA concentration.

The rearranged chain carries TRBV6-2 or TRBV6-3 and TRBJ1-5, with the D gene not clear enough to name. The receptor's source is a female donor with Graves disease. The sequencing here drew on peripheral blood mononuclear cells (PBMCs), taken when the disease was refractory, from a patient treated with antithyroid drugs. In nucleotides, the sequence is TGTGCCAGCAGCTTAGAGATGGGTAAGCAGCCCCAGCATTTT. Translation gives CASSLEMGKQPQHF.